This T cell receptor beta chain was found in a study of Graves' ophthalmopathy and Graves' hyperthyroidism. Study-level findings and limits: A model of 13 signatures distinguished ophthalmopathy from stable hyperthyroidism at approximately 89% sensitivity and 65% to 84% specificity. Most expanded clonotypes from thyroid (those above 0.001 frequency) were also found in blood.

Germline V CDR1 and CDR2: SGDLS, YYNGEE. CDR3 length equals 14 residues. V lost 2 bases and J lost 2; bases outside the gene matches: 3. Many counts were recorded for this clonotype. Its antigen is not identified. A duration under 3 months, NOSPECS ≥4, CAS ≥3 and moderate-to-severe activity characterized the donors with ophthalmopathy. Scientists amplified the TCR beta CDR3 regions from RNA transcripts. An opening RT-PCR round employed HTBI primers and preceded a second-round multiplex PCR. TCRdb ran MiXCR on the multiplex PCR reads and lists one entry per CDR3 protein. The data show hundreds of thousands of distinct CDR3 sequences, about 41% seen once.

V and J are TRBV9 and TRBJ2-5; 7 positions agree with TRBD1. The source material was peripheral blood. The receptor was isolated from an adult man with Graves' ophthalmopathy. DNA of the CDR3: TGTGCCAGCAGCGTGCAGGGGGTGCAAGAGACCCAGTACTTC. This gives the protein CASSVQGVQETQYF. The complete variable domain, with remaining parts taken from reference TRBV9 and TRBJ2-5, reads DSGVTQTPKHLITATGQRVTLRCSPRSGDLSVYWYQQSLDQGLQFLIQYYNGEERAKGNILERFSAQQFPDLHSELNLSSLELGDSALYFCASSVQGVQETQYFGPGTRLLVL.